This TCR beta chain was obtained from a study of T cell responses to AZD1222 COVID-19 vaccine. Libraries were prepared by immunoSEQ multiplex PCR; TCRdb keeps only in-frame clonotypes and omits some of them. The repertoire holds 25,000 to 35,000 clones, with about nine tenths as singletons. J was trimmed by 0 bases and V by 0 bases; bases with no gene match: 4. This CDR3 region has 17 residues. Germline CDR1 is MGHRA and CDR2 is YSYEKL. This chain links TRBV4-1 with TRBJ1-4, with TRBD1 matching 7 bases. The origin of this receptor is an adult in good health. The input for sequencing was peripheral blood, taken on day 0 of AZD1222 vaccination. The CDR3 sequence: CASSQDGTAPTNEKLFF. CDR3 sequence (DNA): TGCGCCAGCAGCCAAGATGGGACAGCCCCAACTAATGAAAAACTGTTTTTT.